This TCR beta chain was recorded in a study of T cells in women clearing cervical HPV infection (dated by TCRdb to the late 2010s). Regarding the research as a whole: The cases were approximately 23 women with histologically confirmed HPV16-related CIN3 or worse, and 2 of those women had invasive cancers. Cases had a median age of almost 35 years compared with approximately 41 for controls, and baseline characteristics showed no significant differences between the groups. Among cases, blood sampling occurred a median of roughly 160 days after lesion detection, with an interquartile range of about 80 to 210 days. Because only a few women had HLA typing data, the possibility that HLA type acted as a confounder could not be ruled out. In the parent cohort, more than 8,500 women aged 18 or older were enrolled in Guanacaste, Costa Rica, during about 1992 to 1994 and then followed for approximately 7 years. Blood from cases was drawn at the visit where the lesion was first identified, while blood from controls was drawn once the infection was no longer detected. The roughly 25 controls were women who cleared a single incident HPV16 infection within 12 months without developing precancer or cancer. Quality controls consisted of five blinded duplicates per group, for a total of some 60 samples made up of around 50 participants and around ten replicates. Cases were matched to controls by age within five years and by the year the sample was collected. An exploratory proof-of-principle case-control study, nested within the Guanacaste HPV Natural History Study in Costa Rica, was conducted to compare TCR repertoires across cervical HPV16 outcomes. Results the study describes overall, beyond this receptor: Random forest classifiers that combined richness and V gene abundances separated cases from controls with an estimated AUC of approximately 0.79. The cross-sectional design could not show whether associations preceded infection or resulted from it; effector/memory subsets and HPV-specific T cells were not isolated. TCR repertoire richness was significantly higher in CIN3+ cases than in controls across sequencing depths, while evenness did not differ. T-cell numbers per sample were unknown, so richness differences could reflect varying T-cell content rather than repertoire biology. Lower TRBV6-7 relative abundance was observed in cases than in controls (about 0.1% versus 0.15%; Bonferroni P = 0.0008).

The immunoSEQ assay used multiplex PCR to amplify TCR beta CDR3 regions from an average of about 1,200 ng of genomic DNA per sample. Primer bias was corrected in the assay by using a complete synthetic TCR repertoire to establish an amplification baseline. Amplicons were sequenced on the Illumina platform. As for how the authors treated the data: Error correction of the sequences involved clustering with frequency ratios plus a modified nearest-neighbor algorithm, after which the sequences were analyzed in the immunoSEQ Analyzer using IMGT gene definitions. At each rarefaction depth, TCR richness and evenness were averaged across 20 rarefaction repeats, and any sample with fewer sequences than the depth was left out. Wilcoxon rank sum tests with FDR correction were used to compare relative abundances of V, D and J genes between the groups. For the blinded duplicates, the intraclass correlation was 95.6% for TCR richness and averaged 76.4% across about 64 gene segments. The clones in this table, taken by TCRdb from immuneACCESS, are in-frame only. Not every clone is retained; where verified, under half of the shortfall comes from an unresolved V gene, and the cause of the rest is unknown. From that table come the V and J calls and clone size; the DNA was used to work out D and trimming. The sample table on file contains 30,000 to 45,000 clones. The top ten clones comprise roughly 4% of the sample.

A word on this clone: The antigen this receptor binds is unknown. Read sequence stops 3 residues before the CDR3 end, and the germline J gene provides the missing end.

Every participant had a single incident cervical HPV16 infection, and prevalent HPV16 infections were excluded. Cervical HPV DNA was detected by MY09/MY11 PCR and genotyped by dot-blot hybridization. Around 15 mL of heparinized blood were centrifuged, and the buffy coat was split into aliquots, frozen at -30 degrees C, and then kept at -80 degrees C. Genomic DNA was extracted from buffy coat specimens using QIAGEN kits. Relative to germline, V is 6 bases shorter and J is 7 bases shorter, with 9 bases between their ends. The cysteine opens and the phenylalanine closes a CDR3 of 12 amino acids. The 27 bases shown cover part of the CDR3, and their frame starts at base 1. The germline V gene provides CDR1 SGHVS and CDR2 FNYEAQ.

This clonotype originated in a woman between 18 and 69 years old with a cervical HPV16 infection that either progressed to CIN3+ or cleared (not recorded which). Here the chain combines TRBV7-6 and TRBJ2-2; the D segment cannot be called with confidence. Input material: blood buffy coat. The sequenced CDR3 bases are TGTGCCAGCAGTTGGGCTGTCGGGGAG. Its product reads: CASSWAVGE. The full CDR3 is CASSWAVGELFF.